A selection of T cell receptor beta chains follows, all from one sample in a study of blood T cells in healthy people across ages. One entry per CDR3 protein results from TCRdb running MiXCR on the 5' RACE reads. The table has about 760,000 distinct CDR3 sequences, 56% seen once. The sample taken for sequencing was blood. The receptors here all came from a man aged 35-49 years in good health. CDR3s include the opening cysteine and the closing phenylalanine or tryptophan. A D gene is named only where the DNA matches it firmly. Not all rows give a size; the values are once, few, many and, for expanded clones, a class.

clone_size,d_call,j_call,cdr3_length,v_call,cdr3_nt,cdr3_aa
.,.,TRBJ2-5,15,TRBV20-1,TGCAGTGCTAGAGAGGAGGGCAAACCCGGGGGGCCCCAGTACTTC,CSAREEGKPGGPQYF
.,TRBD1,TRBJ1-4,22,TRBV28,TGTGCCAGCAGTTCCCCCCGTCTCCCCCCGGGACAGGAAACCCTTTACAATGAAAAACTGTTTTTT,CASSSPRLPPGQETLYNEKLFF
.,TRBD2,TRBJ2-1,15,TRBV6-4,TGTGCCAGCAGTGATCAGCGGGGGCATGGCAATGAGCAGTTCTTC,CASSDQRGHGNEQFF
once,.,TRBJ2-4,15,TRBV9,TGTGCCAGCAGCGTAGGTTGGGGGGCCAAAAACATTCAGTACTTC,CASSVGWGAKNIQYF
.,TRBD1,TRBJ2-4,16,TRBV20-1,TGCAGTGCTCCTAAAGACAGGGAGATAGTCAAAAACATTCAGTACTTC,CSAPKDREIVKNIQYF
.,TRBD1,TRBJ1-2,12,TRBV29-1,TGCAGCGTTGCCAGACAGGGGTATGGCTACACCTTC,CSVARQGYGYTF
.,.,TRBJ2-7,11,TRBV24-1,TGTGCCACGAAAATGGGGGGCGAGCAGTACTTC,CATKMGGEQYF
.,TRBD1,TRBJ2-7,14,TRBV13,TGTGCCAGCAGAAGACAGGGGGGAAGCTACGAGCAGTACTTC,CASRRQGGSYEQYF
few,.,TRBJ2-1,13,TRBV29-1,TGCGTTGGGCTGCTGACAGGTTACAATGAGCAGTTCTTC,CVGLLTGYNEQFF
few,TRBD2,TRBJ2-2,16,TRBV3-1,TGTGCCAGCAGCCAAGAGCTACTAGCGGGATTCGGGGAGCTGTTTTTT,CASSQELLAGFGELFF
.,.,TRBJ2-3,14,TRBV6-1,TGTGCCAGCAGTGATACAGGGTCCGCAGATACGCAGTATTTT,CASSDTGSADTQYF
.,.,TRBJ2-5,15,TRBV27,TGTGCCAGCACCCCCACCGGGGGTTGGGGGGAGACCCAGTACTTC,CASTPTGGWGETQYF
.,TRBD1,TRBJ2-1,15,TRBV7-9,TGTGCCAGCAGCCCCGGGGACAGGGTATTTAATGAGCAGTTCTTC,CASSPGDRVFNEQFF
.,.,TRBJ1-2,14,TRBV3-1,TGTGCCAGCAGCCAAGAGCAACAGAACTATGGCTACACCTTC,CASSQEQQNYGYTF
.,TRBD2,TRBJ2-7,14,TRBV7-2,TGTGCCAGCAGCTTACTGGGACTAGCCGCCGAGCAGTACTTC,CASSLLGLAAEQYF
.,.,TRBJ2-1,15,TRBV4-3,TGCGCCAGCAGCCAAGATCATCTGAGCACGGATGAGCAGTTCTTC,CASSQDHLSTDEQFF
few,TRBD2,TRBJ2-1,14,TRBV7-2,TGTGCCAGCAGCAAGGGACTAGCGGGAGTTGAGCAGTTCTTC,CASSKGLAGVEQFF
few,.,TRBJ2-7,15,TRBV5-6,TGTGCCAGCAGCTTGGGACGGACTACTTTCTACGAGCAGTACTTC,CASSLGRTTFYEQYF
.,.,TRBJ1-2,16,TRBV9,TGTGCCAGCAGCCCCAACCTACAATGGTACGACTATGGCTACACCTTC,CASSPNLQWYDYGYTF
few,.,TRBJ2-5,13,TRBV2,TGTGCCACCCCTGGGGGGGGCGAAGAGACCCAGTACTTC,CATPGGGEETQYF
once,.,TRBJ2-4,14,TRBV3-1,TGTGCCAGCAGCCAACTGGGAGTCAAAAACATTCAGTACTTC,CASSQLGVKNIQYF